This TCR beta chain is drawn from a study of T cells after posttransplantation cyclophosphamide. The V gene end was trimmed by 1 base and the J gene end by 9 bases; junction bases not matched to a gene: 5. Germline V gene data show CDR1 as SGHTA and CDR2 as FQGTGA. The CDR3 is 16 residues long. Some clones are missing from TCRdb's copy, which holds only in-frame ones; the method was immunoSEQ multiplex PCR. The sample contains some 9,000 clones, approximately 87% of which appear only once. Findings and caveats of the study: Skin or GI-infiltrating T cells shared few TRB sequences with blood.

On this clone itself: What it recognizes is unknown.

Busulfan-fludarabine conditioning, marrow transplant, and cyclophosphamide on days +3 and +4 were administered. The chain joins TRBV7-3 to TRBJ2-1; 14 nucleotides align to TRBD2. The sequence was obtained from a female patient aged 35 to 55 who received an allogeneic stem cell transplant from an unrelated donor, was CMV-positive, and had no GVHD. Some T cells may arise from the graft donor. The sequencing here drew on PBMCs, taken after allogeneic stem cell transplant with posttransplant cyclophosphamide. CDR3 nucleotides: TGTGCCAGCAGCTTAAAAGTGACTAGCGGGGGGGGTGAGCAGTTCTTC. This codes for CASSLKVTSGGGEQFF.